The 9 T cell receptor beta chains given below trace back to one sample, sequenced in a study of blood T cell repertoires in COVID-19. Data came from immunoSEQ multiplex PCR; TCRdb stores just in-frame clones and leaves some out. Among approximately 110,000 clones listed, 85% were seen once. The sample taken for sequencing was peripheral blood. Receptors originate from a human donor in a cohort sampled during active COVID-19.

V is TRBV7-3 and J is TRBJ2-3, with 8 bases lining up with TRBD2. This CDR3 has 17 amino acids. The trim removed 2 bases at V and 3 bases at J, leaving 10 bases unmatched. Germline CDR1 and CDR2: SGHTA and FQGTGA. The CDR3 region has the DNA TGTGCCAGCAGCTTACGTGCCGGGGGGGCCGGGACAGATACGCAGTATTTT. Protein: CASSLRAGGAGTDTQYF. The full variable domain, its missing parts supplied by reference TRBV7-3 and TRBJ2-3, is GAGVSQTPSNKVTEKGKYVELRCDPISGHTALYWYRQSLGQGPEFLIYFQGTGAADDSGLPNDRFFAVRPEGSVSTLKIQRTERGDSAVYLCASSLRAGGAGTDTQYFGPGTRLTVL.

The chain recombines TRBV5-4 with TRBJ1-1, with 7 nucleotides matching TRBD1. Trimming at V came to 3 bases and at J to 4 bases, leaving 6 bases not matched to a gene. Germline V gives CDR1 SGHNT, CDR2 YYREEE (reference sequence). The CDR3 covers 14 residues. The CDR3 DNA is TGTGCCAGCAGCTCCGGGCCAGGGGGCACTGAAGCTTTCTTT. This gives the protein CASSSGPGGTEAFF. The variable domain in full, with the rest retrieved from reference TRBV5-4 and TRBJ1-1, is ETGVTQSPTHLIKTRGQQVTLRCSSQSGHNTVSWYQQALGQGPQFIFQYYREEENGRGNFPPRFSGLQFPNYSSELNVNALELDDSALYLCASSSGPGGTEAFFGQGTRLTVV.

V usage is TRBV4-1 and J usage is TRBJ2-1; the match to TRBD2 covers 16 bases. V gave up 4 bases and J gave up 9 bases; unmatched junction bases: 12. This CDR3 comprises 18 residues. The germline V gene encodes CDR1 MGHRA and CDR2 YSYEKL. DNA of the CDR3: TGCGCCAGCAGCCGCTACACCGGGACTAGCGGGGGGGCCGTTGAGCAGTTCTTC. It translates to CASSRYTGTSGGAVEQFF.

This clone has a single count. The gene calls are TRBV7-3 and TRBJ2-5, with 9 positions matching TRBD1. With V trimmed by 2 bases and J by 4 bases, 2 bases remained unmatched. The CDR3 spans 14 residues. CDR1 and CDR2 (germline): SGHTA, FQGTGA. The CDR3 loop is CASSLGDRAETQYF. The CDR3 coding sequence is TGTGCCAGCAGCTTAGGGGACAGGGCAGAGACCCAGTACTTC.

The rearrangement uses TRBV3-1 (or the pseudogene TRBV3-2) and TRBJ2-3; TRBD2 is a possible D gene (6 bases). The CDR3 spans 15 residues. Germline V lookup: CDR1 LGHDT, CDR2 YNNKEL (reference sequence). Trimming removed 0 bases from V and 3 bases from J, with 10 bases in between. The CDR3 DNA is TGTGCCAGCAGCCAAGATCCCGGGGGAACAGATACGCAGTATTTT. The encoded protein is CASSQDPGGTDTQYF.

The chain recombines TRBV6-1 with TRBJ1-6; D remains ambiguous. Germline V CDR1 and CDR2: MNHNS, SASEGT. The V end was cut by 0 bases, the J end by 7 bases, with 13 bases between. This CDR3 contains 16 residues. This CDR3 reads CASSEAQTQQNSPLHF. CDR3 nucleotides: TGTGCCAGCAGTGAAGCGCAAACACAGCAAAATTCACCCCTCCACTTT.

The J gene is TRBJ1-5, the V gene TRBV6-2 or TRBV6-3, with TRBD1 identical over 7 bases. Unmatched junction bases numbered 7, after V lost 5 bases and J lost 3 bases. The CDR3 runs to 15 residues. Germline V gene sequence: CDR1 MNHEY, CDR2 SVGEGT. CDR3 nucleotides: TGTGCCAGCAGTGGTAGACAGGGCCTCAATCAGCCCCAGCATTTT. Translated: CASSGRQGLNQPQHF.

Here the CDR3 reads CASSPRGESTDTQYF. CDR3 nucleotide sequence: TGTGCCAGCTCACCCAGGGGAGAAAGCACAGATACGCAGTATTTT. This chain links TRBV18 with TRBJ2-3; weak D call: TRBD1 (6 bases). This CDR3 region has 15 residues. Trimming left V 3 bases short and J 0 bases short, with 10 bases between. Germline V gene data show CDR1 as KGHSH and CDR2 as LQKENI.

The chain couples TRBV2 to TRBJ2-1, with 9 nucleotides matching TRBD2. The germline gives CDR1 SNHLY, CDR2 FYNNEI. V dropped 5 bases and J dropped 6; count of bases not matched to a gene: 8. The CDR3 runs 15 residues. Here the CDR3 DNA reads TGTGCCAGCAGTAAAGGGCTTAGCGGGGGCAATGAGCAGTTCTTC. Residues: CASSKGLSGGNEQFF.